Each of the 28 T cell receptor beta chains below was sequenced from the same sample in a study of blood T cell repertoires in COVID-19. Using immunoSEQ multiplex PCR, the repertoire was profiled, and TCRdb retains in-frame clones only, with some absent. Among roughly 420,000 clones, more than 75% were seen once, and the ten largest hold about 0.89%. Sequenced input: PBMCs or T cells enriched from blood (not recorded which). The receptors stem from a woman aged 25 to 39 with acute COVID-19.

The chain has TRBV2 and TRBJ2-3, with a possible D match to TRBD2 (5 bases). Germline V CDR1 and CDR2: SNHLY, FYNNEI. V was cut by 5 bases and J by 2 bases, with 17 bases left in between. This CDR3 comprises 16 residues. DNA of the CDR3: TGTGCCAGCAGTTTACACTCCAAGGACTTCACAGATACGCAGTATTTT. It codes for CASSLHSKDFTDTQYF.

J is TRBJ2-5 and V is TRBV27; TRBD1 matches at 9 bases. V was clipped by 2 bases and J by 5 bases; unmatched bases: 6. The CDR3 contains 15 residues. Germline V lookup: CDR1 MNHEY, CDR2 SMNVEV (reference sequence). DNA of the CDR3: TGTGCCAGCAGTTTAACACAGGGGGCCCGTGAGACCCAGTACTTC. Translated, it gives CASSLTQGARETQYF.

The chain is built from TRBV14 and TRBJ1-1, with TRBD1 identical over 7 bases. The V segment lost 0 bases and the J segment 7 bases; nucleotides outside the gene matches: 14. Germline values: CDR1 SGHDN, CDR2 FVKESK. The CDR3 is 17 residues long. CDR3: CASSQEDGGTELNEAFF. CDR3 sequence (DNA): TGTGCCAGCAGCCAAGAGGACGGAGGGACAGAACTTAATGAAGCTTTCTTT.

The CDR3 DNA follows: TGTGCCAGCAGTTACAGGGGGAAGGGAAACACTGAAGCTTTCTTT. It yields the protein CASSYRGKGNTEAFF. The chain couples TRBV6-5 to TRBJ1-1; D may be TRBD1 (6 bases). The CDR3 has 15 residues. V lost 2 bases and J lost 2, with 12 bases in between. The germline V gene encodes CDR1 MNHEY and CDR2 SVGAGI.

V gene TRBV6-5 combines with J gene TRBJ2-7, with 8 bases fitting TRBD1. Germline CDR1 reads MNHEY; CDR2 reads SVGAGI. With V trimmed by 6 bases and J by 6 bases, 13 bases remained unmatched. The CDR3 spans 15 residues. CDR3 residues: CASSRQGLGISEQYF. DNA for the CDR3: TGTGCCAGCAGCCGACAGGGGCTTGGTATAAGCGAGCAGTACTTC.

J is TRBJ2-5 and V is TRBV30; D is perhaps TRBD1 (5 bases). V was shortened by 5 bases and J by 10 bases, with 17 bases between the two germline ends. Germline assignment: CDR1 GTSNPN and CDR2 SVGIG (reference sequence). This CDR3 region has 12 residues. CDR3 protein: CAWLQAGVDQYF. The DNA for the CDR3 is TGTGCCTGGTTACAGGCCGGCGTGGACCAGTACTTC.

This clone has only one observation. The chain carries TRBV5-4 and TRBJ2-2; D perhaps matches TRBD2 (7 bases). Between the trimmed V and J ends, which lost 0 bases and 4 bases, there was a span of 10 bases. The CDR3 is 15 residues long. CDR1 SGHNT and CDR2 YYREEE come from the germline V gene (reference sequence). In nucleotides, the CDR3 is TGTGCCAGCAGCTTGGAGGGGGGGCGCACCGGGGAGCTGTTTTTT. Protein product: CASSLEGGRTGELFF.

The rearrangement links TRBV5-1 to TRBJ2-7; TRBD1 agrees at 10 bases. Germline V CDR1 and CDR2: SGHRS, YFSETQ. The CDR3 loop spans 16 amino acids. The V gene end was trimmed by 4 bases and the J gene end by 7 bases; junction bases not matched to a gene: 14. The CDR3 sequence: CASSKPGQGIPGEQYF. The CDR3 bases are TGCGCCAGCAGCAAACCGGGACAGGGGATTCCGGGGGAGCAGTACTTC.

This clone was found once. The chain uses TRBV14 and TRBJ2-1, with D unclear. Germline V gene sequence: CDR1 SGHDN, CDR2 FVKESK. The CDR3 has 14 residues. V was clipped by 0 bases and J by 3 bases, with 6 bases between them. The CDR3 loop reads CASSQEARYNEQFF. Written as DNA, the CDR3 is TGTGCCAGCAGCCAAGAGGCTCGCTACAATGAGCAGTTCTTC.

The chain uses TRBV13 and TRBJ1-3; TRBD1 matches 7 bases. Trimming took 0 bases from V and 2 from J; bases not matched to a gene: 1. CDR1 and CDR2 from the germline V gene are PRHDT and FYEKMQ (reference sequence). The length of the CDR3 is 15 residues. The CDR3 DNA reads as TGTGCCAGCAGCTTAGGAGGGACAGCTGGAAACACCATATATTTT. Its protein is CASSLGGTAGNTIYF.

CDR3 in amino acids: CASSSLRTGGYSNQPQHF. The CDR3 bases are TGTGCCAGTAGTAGCCTCAGGACAGGGGGTTATAGCAATCAGCCCCAGCATTTT. The V call is TRBV19, the J call TRBJ1-5, with 10 bases identical to TRBD1. The CDR3 runs to 18 residues. Germline lookup yields CDR1 LNHDA and CDR2 SQIVND (reference sequence). The V and J ends lost 4 bases and 0 bases, in that order; junction bases with no gene match: 9.

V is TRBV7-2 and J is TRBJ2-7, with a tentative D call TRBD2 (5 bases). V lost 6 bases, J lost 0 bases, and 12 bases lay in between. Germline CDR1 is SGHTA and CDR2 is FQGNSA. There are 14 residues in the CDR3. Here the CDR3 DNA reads TGTGCCAGCAGAGAACTAGGCAGCTCCTACGAGCAGTACTTC. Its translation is CASRELGSSYEQYF.

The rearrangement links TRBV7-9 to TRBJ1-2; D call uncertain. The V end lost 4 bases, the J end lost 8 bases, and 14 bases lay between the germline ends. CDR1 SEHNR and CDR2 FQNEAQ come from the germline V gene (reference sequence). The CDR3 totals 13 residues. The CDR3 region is CASSSGSDRGYTF. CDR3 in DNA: TGTGCCAGCAGCTCCGGGTCCGATCGGGGCTACACCTTC.

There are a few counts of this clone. The CDR3 DNA reads as TGCGCCAGCAGGGCCGGGACAGTCGAAATCGGGGAGCTGTTTTTT. This codes for CASRAGTVEIGELFF. The V and J genes are TRBV4-1 and TRBJ2-2, with 7 bases aligning to TRBD1. Germline CDR1 is MGHRA and CDR2 is YSYEKL. V shed 6 bases and J 7 bases; nucleotides not matched to a gene: 11. The CDR3 covers 15 residues.

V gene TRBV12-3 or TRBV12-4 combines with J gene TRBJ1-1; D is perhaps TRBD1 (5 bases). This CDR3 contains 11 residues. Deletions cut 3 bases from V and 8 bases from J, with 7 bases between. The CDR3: CASSFRGEAFF. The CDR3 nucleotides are TGTGCCAGCAGTTTCCGGGGGGAAGCTTTCTTT.

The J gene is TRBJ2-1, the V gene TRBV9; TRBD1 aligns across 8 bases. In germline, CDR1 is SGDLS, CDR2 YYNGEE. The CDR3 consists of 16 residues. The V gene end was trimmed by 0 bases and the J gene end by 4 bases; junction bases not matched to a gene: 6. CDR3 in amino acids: CASSVVPWTGYNEQFF. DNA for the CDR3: TGTGCCAGCAGCGTAGTGCCTTGGACAGGGTACAATGAGCAGTTCTTC.

The CDR3 DNA follows: TGTGCCTGGAGTCCAACGACAGGGACTGGCTACACCTTC. Protein: CAWSPTTGTGYTF. The V and J genes are TRBV30 and TRBJ1-2; 7 bases line up with TRBD1. V lost 2 bases to trimming and J lost 7 bases; unmatched junction nucleotides: 7. Per germline, CDR1 GTSNPN and CDR2 SVGIG (reference sequence). The CDR3 has 13 residues. The whole variable domain, filled in from reference TRBV30 and TRBJ1-2, reads SQTIHQWPATLVQPVGSPLSLECTVEGTSNPNLYWYRQAAGRGLQLLFYSVGIGQISSEVPQNLSASRPQDRQFILSSKKLLLSDSGFYLCAWSPTTGTGYTFGSGTRLTVV.

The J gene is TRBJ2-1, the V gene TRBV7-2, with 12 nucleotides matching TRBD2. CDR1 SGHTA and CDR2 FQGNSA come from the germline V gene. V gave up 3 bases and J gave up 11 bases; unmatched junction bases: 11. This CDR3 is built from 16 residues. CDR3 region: CASSLERLAGEVQQFF. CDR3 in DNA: TGTGCCAGCAGCTTGGAGAGACTAGCGGGGGAAGTGCAGCAGTTCTTC.

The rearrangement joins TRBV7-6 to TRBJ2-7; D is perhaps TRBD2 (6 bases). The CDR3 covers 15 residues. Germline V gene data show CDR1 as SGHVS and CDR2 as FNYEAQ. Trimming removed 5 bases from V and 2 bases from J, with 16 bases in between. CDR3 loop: CASSGGSAGTYEQYF. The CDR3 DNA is TGTGCCAGCAGCGGGGGGTCGGCCGGTACCTACGAGCAGTACTTC.

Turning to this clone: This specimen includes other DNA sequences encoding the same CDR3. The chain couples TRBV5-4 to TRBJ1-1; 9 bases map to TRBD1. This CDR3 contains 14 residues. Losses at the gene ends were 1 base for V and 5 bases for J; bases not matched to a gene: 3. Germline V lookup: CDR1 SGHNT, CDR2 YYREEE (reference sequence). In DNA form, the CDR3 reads TGTGCCAGCAGCTTGACAGGGGGCGGTACTGAAGCTTTCTTT. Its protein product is CASSLTGGGTEAFF. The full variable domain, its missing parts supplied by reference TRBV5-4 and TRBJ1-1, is ETGVTQSPTHLIKTRGQQVTLRCSSQSGHNTVSWYQQALGQGPQFIFQYYREEENGRGNFPPRFSGLQFPNYSSELNVNALELDDSALYLCASSLTGGGTEAFFGQGTRLTVV.

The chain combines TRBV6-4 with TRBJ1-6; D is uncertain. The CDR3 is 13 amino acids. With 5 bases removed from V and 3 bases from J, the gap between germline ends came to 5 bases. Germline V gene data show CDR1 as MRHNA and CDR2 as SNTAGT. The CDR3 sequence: CASSYSYNSPLHF. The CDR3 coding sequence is TGTGCCAGCAGTTACAGCTATAATTCACCCCTCCACTTT.

CDR3 coding DNA: TGCGCCAGCAGCCTACAGGGGGGCGACTATGGCTACACCTTC. It encodes CASSLQGGDYGYTF. The V gene is TRBV5-1, the J gene TRBJ1-2, with 8 bases lining up with TRBD1. The CDR3 consists of 14 residues. Looked up from germline, CDR1 is SGHRS and CDR2 is YFSETQ. After removal of 4 bases from V and 3 bases from J, the junction contained 5 bases not matched to a gene.

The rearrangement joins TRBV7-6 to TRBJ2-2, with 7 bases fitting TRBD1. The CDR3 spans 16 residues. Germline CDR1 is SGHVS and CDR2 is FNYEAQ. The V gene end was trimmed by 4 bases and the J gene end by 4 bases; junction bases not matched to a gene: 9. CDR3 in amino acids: CASSSPLTGITGELFF. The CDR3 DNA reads TGTGCCAGCAGCTCACCTCTGACAGGGATCACCGGGGAGCTGTTTTTT.

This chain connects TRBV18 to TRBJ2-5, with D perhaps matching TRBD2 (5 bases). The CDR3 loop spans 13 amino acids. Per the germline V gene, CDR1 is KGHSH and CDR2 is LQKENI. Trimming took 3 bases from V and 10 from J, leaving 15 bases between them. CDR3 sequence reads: CASSPLTGSDQYF. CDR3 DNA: TGTGCCAGCTCACCTTTGACGGGGAGTGACCAGTACTTC.

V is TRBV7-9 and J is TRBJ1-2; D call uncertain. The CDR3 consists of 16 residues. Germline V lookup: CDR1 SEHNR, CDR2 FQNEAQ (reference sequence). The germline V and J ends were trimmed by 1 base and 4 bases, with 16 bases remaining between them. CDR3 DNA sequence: TGTGCCAGCAGCTTAGGAGGGCAGAATCCTGCCTATGGCTACACCTTC. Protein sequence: CASSLGGQNPAYGYTF.

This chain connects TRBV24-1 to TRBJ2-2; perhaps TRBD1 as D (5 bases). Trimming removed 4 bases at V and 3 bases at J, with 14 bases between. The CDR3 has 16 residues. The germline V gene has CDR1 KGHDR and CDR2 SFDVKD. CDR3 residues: CATSDPTEFHTGELFF. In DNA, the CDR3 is TGTGCCACCAGTGACCCGACAGAGTTTCACACCGGGGAGCTGTTTTTT.

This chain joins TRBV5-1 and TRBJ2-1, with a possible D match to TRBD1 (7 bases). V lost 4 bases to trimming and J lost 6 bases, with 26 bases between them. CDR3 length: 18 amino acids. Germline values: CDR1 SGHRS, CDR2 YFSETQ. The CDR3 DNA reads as TGCGCCAGCAGCCCGGTCGGATTCACAGCTCAGGGGGGCAATGAGCAGTTCTTC. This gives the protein CASSPVGFTAQGGNEQFF.

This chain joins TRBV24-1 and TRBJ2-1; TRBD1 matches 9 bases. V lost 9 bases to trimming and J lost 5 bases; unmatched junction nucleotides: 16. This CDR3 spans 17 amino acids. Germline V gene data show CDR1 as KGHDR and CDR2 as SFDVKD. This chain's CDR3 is CATGRSRSDRGNNEQFF. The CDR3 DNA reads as TGTGCCACCGGGCGGAGCAGGTCGGACAGGGGTAACAATGAGCAGTTCTTC.